This T cell receptor beta chain was recorded in a study of patients and donors after allogeneic stem cell transplantation. In TCRdb, the RT-PCR reads were re-called with MiXCR into one record per CDR3 protein. The data hold hundreds of thousands of distinct CDR3 sequences, with 14% observed a single time. The germline CDR1 and CDR2 sequences are LGHDT and YNNKEL (reference sequence). The CDR3 is made up of 15 amino acids. The V end was cut by 4 bases, the J end by 0 bases, with 10 bases between. J is TRBJ1-3 and V is TRBV3-1; TRBD1 might be the D (5 bases). The receptor's source is a human donor who was either an allogeneic HSCT recipient or a stem cell or donor lymphocyte infusion donor (not recorded which). It is not recorded whose cells these are; they may come from a transplant donor. Sequenced: blood, either unsorted or a sorted T cell fraction (not recorded which). The CDR3 protein is CASSRTGDSGNTIYF. DNA of the CDR3: TGTGCCAGCAGCCGTACAGGTGACTCTGGAAACACCATATATTTT.